This passage covers 17 T cell receptor beta chains from one sample sequenced in a study of tumor-infiltrating lymphocytes in primary liver carcinoma. Without any cell sorting, roughly 17-31 mg of bulk tissue yielded co-extracted RNA and DNA. cDNA specific to TCR beta was made from 500 ng of total RNA, with a constant-region primer employed for priming. Sequencing libraries for TCR beta derived from three nested multiplex PCR rounds that used slightly modified ARM-PCR. Investigators reported that the first two PCR rounds, at 10 cycles each, used TRBV1-TRBV30 forward primers with a C-beta reverse primer. In TCRdb, the multiplex PCR reads were re-called with MiXCR into one record per CDR3 protein. The data contain 24,000 or so distinct CDR3 sequences, 75% to 80% of them singletons. Sequencing was performed on liver tumor tissue from sampling region 5. Documented subset: tumor region T5, tumor centre. The receptors here all came from a woman in her thirties with primary liver carcinoma and hepatitis B virus infection.

As to this clonotype: At one end the junction does not follow the germline gene, possibly because of a read error. The CDR3 sequence: CASSSSRSGRSGGLFF. The CDR3 DNA is TGTGCCAGCAGCTCGTCACGTAGTGGGAGGTCCGGGGGGCTGTTCTTT. This rearrangement joins TRBV11-2 to TRBJ2-2, with a weak D call TRBD2 (7 bases). The germline CDR1 and CDR2 sequences are SGHAT and FQNNGV. The CDR3 is made up of 16 amino acids.

As to this clonotype: This CDR3 fails to terminate in the conserved phenylalanine or tryptophan, so it likely reflects a read error. The rearrangement links TRBV5-4 to TRBJ1-2; D may be TRBD1 (5 bases). The CDR3 is 14 amino acids. Germline loops: CDR1 SGHNT, CDR2 YYREEE (reference sequence). CDR3 nucleotide sequence: TGTGCTAGCAGTTACCGGGGGAACAACTATGGCTACACCCTC. This codes for CASSYRGNNYGYTL.

This clonotype was picked up a small number of times. A much bigger clone sits one base away, suggesting this may be a read error. This rearrangement joins TRBV7-3 to TRBJ1-4; D might be TRBD1 (5 bases). Trimming took off 2 bases at V and 9 bases at J, with 10 bases between the two ends. This CDR3 has 13 residues. The germline gives CDR1 SGHTA, CDR2 FQGTGA. The CDR3 DNA reads as TGTGCCAGCAGCTTAGGACATGGTCAAAAACTGTTTTTT. Its translation is CASSLGHGQKLFF. Variable domain in full (rest from reference TRBV7-3 and TRBJ1-4): GAGVSQTPSNKVTEKGKYVELRCDPISGHTALYWYRQSLGQGPEFLIYFQGTGAADDSGLPNDRFFAVRPEGSVSTLKIQRTERGDSAVYLCASSLGHGQKLFFGSGTQLSVL.

On this clonotype: Since no conserved phenylalanine or tryptophan closes the CDR3, a read error is the likely cause. V and J are TRBV28 and TRBJ2-7, with 7 nucleotides matching TRBD2. CDR1 and CDR2 (germline): MDHEN, SYDVKM. The CDR3 contains 15 residues. The CDR3 reads CASSLVTSAPYEQYL. CDR3 nucleotides: TGCGCCAGCAGTTTAGTCACTAGCGCTCCATACGAGCAGTACCTC.

Note on this clonotype: The germline gene is not matched at one end of the junction; a read error may be the cause. V usage is TRBV12-3 or TRBV12-4 and J usage is TRBJ2-5, with D possibly being TRBD2 (5 bases). This CDR3 contains 14 residues. The CDR3: CARSYSDSQDTQYF. CDR3 coding DNA: TGTGCCAGAAGTTACTCGGACTCCCAAGATACCCAGTACTTC.

This clonotype counts as large (0.1 to 1%). The rearrangement joins TRBV6-5 to TRBJ2-7; TRBD2 aligns across 14 bases. With 6 bases clipped from V and 0 bases from J, the junction kept 7 bases outside the gene matches. The CDR3 is 17 amino acids. The V gene's germline CDR1 is MNHEY and CDR2 SVGAGI. Here the CDR3 reads CASSFAGTSGSSYEQYF. The CDR3 coding sequence is TGTGCCAGCAGCTTCGCCGGGACTAGCGGGAGCTCCTACGAGCAGTACTTC.

A note on this clonotype: The junction does not match germline at one end; this may be a read error. The genes are TRBV6-6 and TRBJ2-1; 10 nucleotides agree with TRBD2. Germline lookup yields CDR1 MNHNY and CDR2 SVGAGI (reference sequence). The CDR3 runs 16 residues. Here the CDR3 DNA reads TGTGCCAGCAGTTACAGTAGCGGGAGGTTCTACAATGAGCAGTCCTTC. This encodes CASSYSSGRFYNEQSF.

As regards this clonotype: One junction end does not reproduce the germline sequence, and a read error may be involved. J is TRBJ2-7 and V is TRBV6-5; D possibly corresponds to TRBD1 (6 bases). Germline loops: CDR1 MNHEY, CDR2 SVGAGI. The CDR3 is made up of 15 amino acids. CDR3 region: CASSYMDSSPYEQYF. The CDR3 DNA sequence: TGTGCCAGCAGTTACATGGACAGCAGCCCCTATGAGCAGTACTTC.

A note on this clonotype: An end of the junction does not agree with germline; a read error may underlie this. CDR3 in DNA: TGTGCCAGCAGTACCTCACTAGCGGGAGGTGGTGAGCATTTCTTC. Amino acids: CASSTSLAGGGEHFF. The V gene is TRBV19, the J gene TRBJ2-1; TRBD2 agrees at 12 bases. This CDR3 has 15 amino acids. From germline, CDR1 is LNHDA and CDR2 SQIVND (reference sequence). Variable domain in full (rest from reference TRBV19 and TRBJ2-1): DGGITQSPKYLFRKEGQNVTLSCEQNLNHDAMYWYRQDPGQGLRLIYYSQIVNDFQKGDIAEGYSVSREKKESFPLTVTSAQKNPTAFYLCASSTSLAGGGEHFFGPGTRLTVL.

CDR3 sequence (DNA): TGTGCCAGCAGCTCCGGGAAGGATATTAGCACAGATACGCAGTATTTT. Protein sequence: CASSSGKDISTDTQYF. The V call is TRBV7-8, the J call TRBJ2-3, with a weak D call TRBD2 (5 bases). Trimming removed 4 bases from V and 0 bases from J, with 14 bases in between. The germline gives CDR1 SGHVS, CDR2 FQNEAQ. The CDR3 runs to 16 residues.

Turning to this clonotype: Mismatch with germline at one junction end may stem from a read error. The V call is TRBV30, the J call TRBJ2-7, with D possibly TRBD2 on 6 matching bases. The CDR3 length is 14 residues. Germline V gene lookup returns CDR1 GTSNPN and CDR2 SVGIG (reference sequence). The CDR3 nucleotides are TGTCCCTGGATCAGGGCGGGGCACCCCTACGAGCAGTACTTC. It encodes CPWIRAGHPYEQYF.

Points on this clonotype: A junction end diverges from the germline sequence, so it may reflect a read error. The chain carries TRBV6-5 and TRBJ1-1; the D gene is possibly TRBD1 (6 bases). Germline CDR1 reads MNHEY; CDR2 reads SVGAGI. The CDR3 contains 17 residues. The chain's CDR3 is CASRALTGTDRLAEASF. The CDR3 nucleotides read TGTGCCAGCAGGGCTCTAACAGGGACCGACCGCCTCGCTGAAGCTTCCTTT.

This clonotype was counted ten times or more. CDR3 protein: CASSVGSGDEQYF. In DNA, the CDR3 is TGTGCCAGCAGCGTAGGATCGGGGGACGAGCAGTACTTC. The chain employs TRBV9 and TRBJ2-7; TRBD2 might be the D (6 bases). The CDR3 runs 13 residues. Germline CDR1 is SGDLS and CDR2 is YYNGEE. V lost 0 bases to trimming and J lost 5 bases, with 9 bases between them. Full variable domain (outside the CDR3, taken from reference TRBV9 and TRBJ2-7): DSGVTQTPKHLITATGQRVTLRCSPRSGDLSVYWYQQSLDQGLQFLIQYYNGEERAKGNILERFSAQQFPDLHSELNLSSLELGDSALYFCASSVGSGDEQYFGPGTRLTVT.

A note on this clonotype: An end of the junction does not agree with germline; a read error may underlie this. The chain couples TRBV6-5 to TRBJ2-2; 7 bases map to TRBD1. In germline, CDR1 is MNHEY, CDR2 SVGAGI. The CDR3 totals 15 residues. The CDR3 DNA is TGTGCCAGCAGTCCTCGAACAGGGTTCACAGGGGAGCCGTTTTTT. It encodes CASSPRTGFTGEPFF.

About this clonotype itself: One junction end does not reproduce the germline sequence, and a read error may be involved. The chain couples TRBV5-6 to TRBJ2-2; D gene uncertain. Germline V lookup: CDR1 SGHDT, CDR2 YYEEEE. This CDR3 region has 15 residues. In nucleotides, the CDR3 is TGTGCCATCAGCTCAGCACCCAGCGTCACCGGGGAGCTGTTTTTT. As protein: CAISSAPSVTGELFF.

For this clonotype: A junction end diverges from the germline sequence, so it may reflect a read error. The chain's CDR3 is CPSSPPDLRSETQYF. Written as DNA, the CDR3 is TGTCCCAGCAGCCCACCGGACCTTAGGTCGGAGACCCAGTACTTC. The V gene is TRBV6-2 or TRBV6-3, the J gene TRBJ2-5; D is ambiguous. The CDR3 is 15 residues long. Germline-derived CDR1 and CDR2 are MNHEY and SVGEGT.

Of note for this clonotype: Compared with germline, one end of the junction differs, possibly owing to a read error. The rearrangement uses TRBV10-2 and TRBJ1-1; no definite D call. The CDR3 has 14 amino acids. The germline V gene has CDR1 WSHSY and CDR2 SAAADI. CDR3 sequence: CASSESEAGTEALF. CDR3 DNA sequence: TGCGCTAGCAGTGAGTCGGAGGCGGGCACTGAAGCTCTCTTT.